Below, one T cell receptor (beta chain) is given with its context. This sample was included in a study of blood T cell repertoires in COVID-19. As for the study in general: The origin of the acute and convalescent COVID-19 samples was the United States, Italy and Spain. PBMCs, B-cell-depleted T cells, or T cells were the source of the cDNA or gDNA that made up the material.

The CDR3 extends over 12 amino acids. Trimming took 2 bases from V and 14 from J; bases not matched to a gene: 7. From germline, CDR1 is LGHDT and CDR2 YNNKEL (reference sequence). In the study's own analysis: Reference gene primer amplification gave estimated nucleated cell counts. Sequencing used immunoSEQ multiplex PCR; TCRdb keeps in-frame clones, though not all of them. V and J calls and clone size follow that table, whereas D and trimming were derived from the DNA. The sample carries more than 75,000 clones, roughly nine tenths recorded once. This chain joins TRBV3-1 (or the pseudogene TRBV3-2) and TRBJ1-2; 8 nucleotides line up with TRBD1. The sequence derives from a man aged 25-40 years with acute or convalescent COVID-19. What was sequenced was peripheral blood. CDR3 sequence: CASSQLQGAQTF. CDR3 in DNA: TGTGCCAGCAGCCAACTGCAGGGGGCTCAGACCTTC.